These 14 T cell receptor beta chains originate from one sample sequenced in a study of T cells in Graves' hyperthyroidism and ophthalmopathy. RNA transcripts yielded amplified TCR beta CDR3 regions. Researchers ran a first-round RT-PCR on the TCR CDR3 using the HTBI primer set. TCRdb reprocessed the multiplex PCR reads with MiXCR, giving one entry per CDR3 protein. The table shows about 740,000 distinct CDR3 sequences, with approximately 14% occurring only once. The sample taken for sequencing was blood. All receptors derive from a woman under 30 with Graves' hyperthyroidism.

This clonotype was detected ten times or more. The chain uses TRBV18 and TRBJ1-1; D is possibly TRBD1 (5 bases). This CDR3 comprises 14 residues. Germline V gene lookup returns CDR1 KGHSH and CDR2 LQKENI. Trimming cost V 1 base and J 1 base, with 7 bases left between them. The CDR3 loop reads CASSPRGRNTEAFF. CDR3 sequence (DNA): TGTGCCAGCTCACCACGGGGGAGGAACACTGAAGCTTTCTTT.

Ten or more counts support this clonotype. V and J are TRBV30 and TRBJ2-1; D not certain. V lost 5 bases and J lost 0, with 14 bases in between. This CDR3 region has 15 residues. Germline V gives CDR1 GTSNPN, CDR2 SVGIG (reference sequence). The CDR3: CAWDPTRGSYNEQFF. CDR3 coding DNA: TGTGCCTGGGACCCCACTCGCGGCTCCTACAATGAGCAGTTCTTC.

This clonotype was found many times. V gene TRBV7-8 combines with J gene TRBJ2-1, with TRBD2 identical over 11 bases. J was trimmed by 2 bases and V by 5 bases; bases with no gene match: 2. The V gene's germline CDR1 is SGHVS and CDR2 FQNEAQ. The CDR3 is 15 residues long. The CDR3 loop reads CASSQGLAAYNEQFF. In nucleotides, the CDR3 is TGTGCCAGCAGCCAGGGACTAGCGGCCTACAATGAGCAGTTCTTC.

The chain couples TRBV20-1 to TRBJ2-7; 9 nucleotides agree with TRBD2. The J segment lost 5 bases and the V segment lost 0 bases, leaving 8 bases of the junction unmatched. This CDR3 is 15 amino acids long. Germline CDR1 is DFQATT and CDR2 is SNEGSKA (reference sequence). DNA for the CDR3: TGCAGTGCTAGAGATCGGGCGGGAGGGTTCGACGAGCAGTACTTC. Translating gives CSARDRAGGFDEQYF.

This sequence joins TRBV10-3 and TRBJ2-7; 9 bases align to TRBD1. The trim removed 8 bases at V and 6 bases at J, leaving 8 bases unmatched. Germline values: CDR1 ENHRY, CDR2 SYGVKD. This CDR3 is built from 13 residues. The CDR3 sequence: CAIGRTGASEQYF. CDR3 in DNA: TGTGCCATCGGCAGGACAGGGGCCAGCGAGCAGTACTTC.

This clonotype was detected many times. The rearrangement uses TRBV2 and TRBJ2-2; 7 bases map to TRBD2. V dropped 2 bases and J dropped 2; count of bases not matched to a gene: 8. This CDR3 has 17 residues. Germline V gene sequence: CDR1 SNHLY, CDR2 FYNNEI. The CDR3 protein is CASSEKAGVGNTGELFF. Written as DNA, the CDR3 is TGTGCCAGCAGTGAAAAGGCGGGAGTGGGAAACACCGGGGAGCTGTTTTTT.

The genes are TRBV7-8 and TRBJ1-1; 8 bases fit TRBD1. Germline lookup yields CDR1 SGHVS and CDR2 FQNEAQ. The CDR3 length is 15 residues. The junction had 5 bases not matched to a gene; V was cut back by 5 bases and J by 0 bases. The CDR3 here is CASSTDRAMNTEAFF. The CDR3 DNA reads as TGTGCCAGCAGCACGGACAGGGCCATGAACACTGAAGCTTTCTTT.

CDR3 nucleotides: TGTGCCAGCTCCCTCTTCGAGGGGCCCCTCACAGATACGCAGTATTTT. Amino acids: CASSLFEGPLTDTQYF. J is TRBJ2-3 and V is TRBV18; D assignment may be TRBD1 or TRBD2 (5 bases each). CDR1 and CDR2 from the germline V gene are KGHSH and LQKENI. Trimming took off 6 bases at V and 2 bases at J, with 18 bases between the two ends. The CDR3 has 16 amino acids.

This clonotype was observed many times. The rearrangement joins TRBV30 to TRBJ2-7; 14 bases are shared with TRBD2. There are 17 residues in the CDR3. V was clipped by 4 bases and J by 0 bases; unmatched bases: 8. Germline CDR1 is GTSNPN and CDR2 is SVGIG (reference sequence). As DNA, the CDR3 is TGTGCCTGGACCCCCCGGACTAGCGGGAGGTCCTCCTACGAGCAGTACTTC. It translates to CAWTPRTSGRSSYEQYF.

At least ten counts were recorded for this clonotype. This chain uses TRBV7-9 with TRBJ1-1, with D maybe TRBD1 (5 bases). Germline V gives CDR1 SEHNR, CDR2 FQNEAQ (reference sequence). Trimming left V 8 bases short and J 3 bases short, with 22 bases between. The CDR3 is 16 amino acids. The CDR3 spells CASAGDPGLWDTEAFF. The CDR3 nucleotides read TGTGCCAGCGCCGGAGACCCGGGACTTTGGGACACTGAAGCTTTCTTT.

This clonotype was detected only a few times. The chain has TRBV5-5 and TRBJ2-5; TRBD2 aligns across 13 bases. Germline V gene lookup returns CDR1 SGHKS and CDR2 YYEKEE (reference sequence). V shed 4 bases and J 5 bases; nucleotides not matched to a gene: 11. The CDR3 consists of 17 residues. Here the CDR3 reads CASSPLPTSGRQETQYF. Here the CDR3 DNA reads TGTGCCAGCAGCCCACTCCCGACTAGCGGGAGGCAGGAGACCCAGTACTTC.

This clonotype was detected many times. The chain carries TRBV7-9 and TRBJ1-1; D is perhaps TRBD1 (6 bases). The CDR3 is made up of 16 amino acids. V lost 5 bases and J 3 bases, leaving 19 bases between the germline ends. Germline V lookup: CDR1 SEHNR, CDR2 FQNEAQ (reference sequence). The CDR3 sequence: CASSNSNRALDTEAFF. CDR3 DNA sequence: TGTGCCAGCAGCAATTCGAACAGGGCCCTAGACACTGAAGCTTTCTTT. The complete variable domain, with remaining parts taken from reference TRBV7-9 and TRBJ1-1, reads DTGVSQNPRHKITKRGQNVTFRCDPISEHNRLYWYRQTLGQGPEFLTYFQNEAQLEKSRLLSDRFSAERPKGSFSTLEIQRTEQGDSAMYLCASSNSNRALDTEAFFGQGTRLTVV.

The rearrangement joins TRBV7-8 to TRBJ2-3; D is uncertain. The CDR3 extends over 18 amino acids. Germline V lookup: CDR1 SGHVS, CDR2 FQNEAQ. V dropped 5 bases and J dropped 1 base, with 22 bases sitting between them. This chain's CDR3 is CASSPLLLSMAGTDTQYF. DNA of the CDR3: TGTGCCAGCAGCCCGCTATTACTCTCGATGGCAGGCACAGATACGCAGTATTTT.

This clonotype was recorded at least ten times. This sequence joins TRBV28 and TRBJ2-1; TRBD2 agrees at 7 bases. After removal of 2 bases from V and 2 bases from J, the junction contained 3 bases not matched to a gene. CDR3 size: 15 residues. Germline CDR1 and CDR2: MDHEN and SYDVKM. CDR3 protein: CASSLREAPYNEQFF. CDR3 nucleotides: TGTGCCAGCAGTTTACGGGAGGCCCCCTACAATGAGCAGTTCTTC.